This T cell receptor (beta chain) stems from a study of cytomegalovirus exposure and HLA in healthy donors. Study-wide points: The study found most TCR sequences rare, yet found some public TCRs in many donors. Subsequent analysis revealed that first-cohort TCR clusters tended to co-occur in the 120 or so validation repertoires. The authors listed approximately 160 TCR beta chains as cytomegalovirus-associated.

The data were produced by immunoSEQ multiplex PCR, yet TCRdb's version contains in-frame clones alone and is incomplete. The sample has some 45,000 clones; roughly nine tenths are singletons. Worth noting for this clone: The antigen remains unidentified.

Germline V gene data show CDR1 as SEHNR and CDR2 as FQNEAQ (reference sequence). The CDR3 is made up of 15 amino acids. Germline trimming cut 5 bases from V and 10 bases from J; bases unmatched to any gene: 7. Input material: PBMCs. J is TRBJ2-1 and V is TRBV7-9; TRBD2 matches at 14 bases. This sequence was found in a man between 18 and 29 years old in good health and CMV-seronegative. The CDR3 bases are TGTGCCAGCAGCCAGACTAGCGGGAGGGCCGGGGAGCAGTTCTTC. It specifies CASSQTSGRAGEQFF.